This T cell receptor beta chain was sequenced for a study of T cell responses to AZD1222 COVID-19 vaccine. Profiled with immunoSEQ multiplex PCR; TCRdb holds only in-frame clones, not every one. The sample holds about 160,000 clones, roughly 92% seen once. V gave up 4 bases and J gave up 3 bases, with 7 bases separating them. CDR1 MGHDK and CDR2 SYGVNS come from the germline V gene. This CDR3 comprises 13 residues. This material consisted of peripheral blood, taken on day 0 of AZD1222 vaccination. The TCR sequence derives from an adult in good health. This rearrangement joins TRBV25-1 to TRBJ1-3; D remains ambiguous. The CDR3 spells CASSATGGNTIYF. DNA of the CDR3: TGTGCCAGCAGTGCCACCGGTGGAAACACCATATATTTT.